These T cell receptor beta chains were read from a single sample in a study of shared clonotypes between healthy human individuals. Data came from immunoSEQ multiplex PCR; TCRdb stores just in-frame clones and leaves some out. This sample carries 2.3 million or so clones, just over 90% of them seen once, and the ten largest clones take 0.39%. The sequencing input was naive CD4+ T cells from PBMCs. These receptors were obtained from a man aged 18 to 29 in good health. Some clones in this sample may be carry-over from other donors' samples. The CDR3 runs from the conserved cysteine through the conserved F or W. A D gene is named only where the DNA matches it firmly.

V gene	D gene	J gene	CDR3 protein	CDR3 DNA
TRBV5-1	TRBD2	TRBJ2-3	CASSLLAGGIDTQYF	TGCGCCAGCAGCTTGCTAGCGGGAGGTATAGATACGCAGTATTTT
TRBV18	-	TRBJ1-1	CASSTMAPTPNTEAFF	TGTGCCAGCTCAACGATGGCTCCCACCCCGAACACTGAAGCTTTCTTT
TRBV7-2	-	TRBJ2-7	CASRGRTNHEQYF	TGTGCCAGCAGGGGACGGACCAACCACGAGCAGTACTTC
TRBV6-1	-	TRBJ1-2	CASSEWGREGYGYTF	TGTGCCAGCAGTGAATGGGGCAGGGAAGGCTATGGCTACACCTTC
TRBV6-6	-	TRBJ1-4	CASLPGGANEKLFF	TGTGCCAGCCTGCCCGGGGGAGCTAATGAAAAACTGTTTTTT
TRBV5-1	TRBD1	TRBJ1-4	CASSDQGQENEKLFF	TGCGCCAGCAGCGATCAGGGACAGGAGAATGAAAAACTGTTTTTT
TRBV9	-	TRBJ1-3	CASSGGDASSGNTIYF	TGTGCCAGCAGCGGTGGCGACGCGAGCTCTGGAAACACCATATATTTT
TRBV5-4	TRBD1	TRBJ1-2	CASSLGTDRGSYGYTF	TGTGCCAGCAGCTTGGGAACCGACAGGGGATCCTATGGCTACACCTTC
TRBV27	-	TRBJ1-5	CASSSGVGQPQHF	TGTGCCAGCAGTTCCGGGGTAGGACAGCCCCAGCATTTT
TRBV7-8	TRBD2	TRBJ2-3	CASSLRASGSADTQYF	TGTGCCAGCAGCTTAAGGGCCAGCGGGAGCGCAGATACGCAGTATTTT
TRBV5-1	-	TRBJ2-3	CASSPSGDLTDTQYF	TGCGCCAGCAGCCCTTCAGGGGACCTCACAGATACGCAGTATTTT
TRBV7-7	-	TRBJ2-5	CASSPSKETQYF	TGTGCCAGCAGCCCATCGAAAGAGACCCAGTACTTC
TRBV6-1	-	TRBJ1-2	CASSERGGRRGYTF	TGTGCCAGCAGTGAGAGGGGTGGCAGGAGAGGCTACACCTTC
TRBV5-8	-	TRBJ2-1	CASRVYNEQFF	TGTGCCAGCAGGGTTTACAATGAGCAGTTCTTC
TRBV5-1	-	TRBJ2-7	CASSPSNRVDEQYF	TGCGCCAGCAGCCCATCTAACAGGGTGGACGAGCAGTACTTC
TRBV18	-	TRBJ2-7	CASSQAGGEQYF	TGTGCCAGCTCCCAGGCCGGGGGCGAGCAGTACTTC